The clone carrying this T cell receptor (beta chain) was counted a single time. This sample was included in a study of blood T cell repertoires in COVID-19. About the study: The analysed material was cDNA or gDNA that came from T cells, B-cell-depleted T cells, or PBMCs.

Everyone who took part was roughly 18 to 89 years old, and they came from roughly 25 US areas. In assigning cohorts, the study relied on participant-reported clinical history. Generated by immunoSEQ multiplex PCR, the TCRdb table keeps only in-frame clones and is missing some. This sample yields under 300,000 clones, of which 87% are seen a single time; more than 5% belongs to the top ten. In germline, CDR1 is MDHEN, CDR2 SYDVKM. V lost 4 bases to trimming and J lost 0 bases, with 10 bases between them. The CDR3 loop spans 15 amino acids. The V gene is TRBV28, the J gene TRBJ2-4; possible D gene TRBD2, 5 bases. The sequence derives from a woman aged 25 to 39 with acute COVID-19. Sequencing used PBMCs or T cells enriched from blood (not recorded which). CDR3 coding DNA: TGTGCCAGCAGTTCGGGCGGACTAGCCAAAAACATTCAGTACTTC. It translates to CASSSGGLAKNIQYF.